Here is one T cell receptor (beta chain) with its context. The entry originates in a study of shared clonotypes between healthy human individuals. Germline lookup yields CDR1 SNHLY and CDR2 FYNNEI. The CDR3 consists of 16 residues. Trimming removed 8 bases from V and 6 bases from J; junction bases left unmatched: 17. The method was immunoSEQ multiplex PCR; TCRdb's version includes in-frame clones alone and lacks a portion of them. The sample lists 1.4 million or so clones; around 98.5% were seen once. The V call is TRBV2, the J call TRBJ2-3, with 7 bases aligning to TRBD1. The receptor was derived from a man aged 30-40 years in good health. Sequencing was done on a sample of naive CD4+ T cells sorted from blood. Subset given: CD45RA+ positively selected. The CDR3: CASPPPEQGMADTQYF. CDR3 nucleotides: TGTGCCAGCCCCCCCCCGGAACAGGGGATGGCGGATACGCAGTATTTT. The whole variable domain, remainder taken from reference TRBV2 and TRBJ2-3, is EPEVTQTPSHQVTQMGQEVILRCVPISNHLYFYWYRQILGQKVEFLVSFYNNEISEKSEIFDDQFSVERPDGSNFTLKIRSTKLEDSAMYFCASPPPEQGMADTQYFGPGTRLTVL.